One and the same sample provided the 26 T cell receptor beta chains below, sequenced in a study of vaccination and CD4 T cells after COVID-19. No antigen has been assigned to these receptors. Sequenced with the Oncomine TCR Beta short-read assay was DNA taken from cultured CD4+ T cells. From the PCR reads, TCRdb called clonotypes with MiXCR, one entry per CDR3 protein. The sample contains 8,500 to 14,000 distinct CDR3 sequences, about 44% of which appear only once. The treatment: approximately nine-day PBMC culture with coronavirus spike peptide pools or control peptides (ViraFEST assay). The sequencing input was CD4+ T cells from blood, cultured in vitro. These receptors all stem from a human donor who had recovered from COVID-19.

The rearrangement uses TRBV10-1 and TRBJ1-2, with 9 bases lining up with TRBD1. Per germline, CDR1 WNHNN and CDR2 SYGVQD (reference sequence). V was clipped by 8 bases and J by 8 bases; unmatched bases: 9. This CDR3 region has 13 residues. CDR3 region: CASAPGTGNGYTF. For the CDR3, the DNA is TGCGCCAGCGCACCGGGGACAGGGAACGGCTACACCTTC.

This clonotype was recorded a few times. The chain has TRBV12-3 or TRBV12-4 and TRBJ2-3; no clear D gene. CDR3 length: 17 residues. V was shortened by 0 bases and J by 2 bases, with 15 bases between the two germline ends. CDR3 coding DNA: TGTGCCAGCAGTTTAGCGCCGTGGGTCCGGAACACAGATACGCAGTATTTT. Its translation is CASSLAPWVRNTDTQYF.

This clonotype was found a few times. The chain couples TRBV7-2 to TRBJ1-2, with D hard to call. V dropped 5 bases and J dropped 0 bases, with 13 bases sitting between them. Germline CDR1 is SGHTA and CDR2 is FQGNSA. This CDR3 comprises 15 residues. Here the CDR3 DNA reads TGTGCCAGCAGCCCGTCGACTGGAGCTAACTATGGCTACACCTTC. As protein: CASSPSTGANYGYTF.

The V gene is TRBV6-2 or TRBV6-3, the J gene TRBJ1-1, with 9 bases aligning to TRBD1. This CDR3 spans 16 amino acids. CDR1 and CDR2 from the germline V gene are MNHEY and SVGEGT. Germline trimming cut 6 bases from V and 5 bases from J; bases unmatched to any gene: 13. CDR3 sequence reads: CASSLRTTGGWTEAFF. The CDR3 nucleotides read TGTGCCAGCAGCTTACGGACCACAGGGGGCTGGACTGAAGCTTTCTTT.

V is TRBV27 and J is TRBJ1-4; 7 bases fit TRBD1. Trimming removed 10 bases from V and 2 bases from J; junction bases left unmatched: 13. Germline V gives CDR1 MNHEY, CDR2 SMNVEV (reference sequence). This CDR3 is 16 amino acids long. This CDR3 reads CATKLRGRGTNEKLFF. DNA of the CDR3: TGTGCCACCAAACTAAGGGGGCGCGGGACTAATGAAAAACTGTTTTTT. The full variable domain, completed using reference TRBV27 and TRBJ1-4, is EAQVTQNPRYLITVTGKKLTVTCSQNMNHEYMSWYRQDPGLGLRQIYYSMNVEVTDKGDVPEGYKVSRKEKRNFPLILESPSPNQTSLYFCATKLRGRGTNEKLFFGSGTQLSVL.

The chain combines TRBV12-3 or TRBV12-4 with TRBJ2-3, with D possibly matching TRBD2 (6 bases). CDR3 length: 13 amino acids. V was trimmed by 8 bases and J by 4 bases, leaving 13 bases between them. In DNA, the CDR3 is TGTGCCAGCTCCGGAGGGGCCCCAGATACGCAGTATTTT. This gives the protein CASSGGAPDTQYF.

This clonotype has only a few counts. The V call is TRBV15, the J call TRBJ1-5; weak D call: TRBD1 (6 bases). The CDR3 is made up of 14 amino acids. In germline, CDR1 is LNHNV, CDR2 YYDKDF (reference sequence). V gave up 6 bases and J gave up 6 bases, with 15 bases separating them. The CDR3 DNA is TGTGCCACCAGACGGGAGGGGGGAGGTCAGCCCCAGCATTTT. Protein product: CATRREGGGQPQHF.

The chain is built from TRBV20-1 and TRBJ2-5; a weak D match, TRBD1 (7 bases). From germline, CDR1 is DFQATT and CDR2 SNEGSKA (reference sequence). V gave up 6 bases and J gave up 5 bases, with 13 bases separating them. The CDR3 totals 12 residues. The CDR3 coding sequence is TGCAGTGCACTGACAGGGAGGGAGACCCAGTACTTC. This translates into CSALTGRETQYF.

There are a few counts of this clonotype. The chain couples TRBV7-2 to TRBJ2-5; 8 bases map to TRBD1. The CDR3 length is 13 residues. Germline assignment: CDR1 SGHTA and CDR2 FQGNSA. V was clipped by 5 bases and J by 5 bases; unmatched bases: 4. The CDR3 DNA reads TGTGCCAGCAGCCCAGGACAGGGCGAGACCCAGTACTTC. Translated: CASSPGQGETQYF. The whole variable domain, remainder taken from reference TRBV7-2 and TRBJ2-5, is GAGVSQSPSNKVTEKGKDVELRCDPISGHTALYWYRQSLGQGLEFLIYFQGNSAPDKSGLPSDRFSAERTGGSVSTLTIQRTQQEDSAVYLCASSPGQGETQYFGPGTRLLVL.

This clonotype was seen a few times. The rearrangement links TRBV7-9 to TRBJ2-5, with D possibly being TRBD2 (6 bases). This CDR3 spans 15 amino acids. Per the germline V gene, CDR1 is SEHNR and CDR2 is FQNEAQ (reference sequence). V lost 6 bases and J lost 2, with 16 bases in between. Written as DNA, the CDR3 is TGTGCCAGCAGAACTAGCTGGAGGGGACAAGAGACCCAGTACTTC. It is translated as CASRTSWRGQETQYF. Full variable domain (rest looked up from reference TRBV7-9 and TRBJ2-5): DTGVSQNPRHKITKRGQNVTFRCDPISEHNRLYWYRQTLGQGPEFLTYFQNEAQLEKSRLLSDRFSAERPKGSFSTLEIQRTEQGDSAMYLCASRTSWRGQETQYFGPGTRLLVL.

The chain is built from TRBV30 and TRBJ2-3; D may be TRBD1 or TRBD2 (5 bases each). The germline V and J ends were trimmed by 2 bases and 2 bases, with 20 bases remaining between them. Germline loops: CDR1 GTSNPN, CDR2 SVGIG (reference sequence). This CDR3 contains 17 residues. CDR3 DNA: TGTGCCTGGAGTTCCCGATCTAAGAGGGGACCCACAGATACGCAGTATTTT. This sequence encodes CAWSSRSKRGPTDTQYF.

The CDR3 DNA is TGTGCCAGCAGCTCTCCGGGACAGAGGGGTTTGATCAATCAGCCCCAGCATTTT. Translation: CASSSPGQRGLINQPQHF. The chain couples TRBV7-8 to TRBJ1-5, with TRBD1 matching 7 bases. This CDR3 is 18 amino acids long. V lost 4 bases and J lost 3; bases outside the gene matches: 15. The germline CDR1 and CDR2 sequences are SGHVS and FQNEAQ.

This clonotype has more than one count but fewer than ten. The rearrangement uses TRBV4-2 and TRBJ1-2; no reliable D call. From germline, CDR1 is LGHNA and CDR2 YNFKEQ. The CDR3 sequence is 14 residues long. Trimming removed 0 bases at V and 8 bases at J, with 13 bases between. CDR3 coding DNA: TGTGCCAGCAGCCAAGATACATCGGAGAGAGGCTACACCTTC. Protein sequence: CASSQDTSERGYTF.

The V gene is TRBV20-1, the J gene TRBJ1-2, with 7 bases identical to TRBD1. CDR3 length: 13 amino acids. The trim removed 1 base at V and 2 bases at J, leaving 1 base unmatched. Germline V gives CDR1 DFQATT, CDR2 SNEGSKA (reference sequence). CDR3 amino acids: CSARGDSNYGYTF. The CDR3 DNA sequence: TGCAGTGCTAGAGGGGACAGCAACTATGGCTACACCTTC.

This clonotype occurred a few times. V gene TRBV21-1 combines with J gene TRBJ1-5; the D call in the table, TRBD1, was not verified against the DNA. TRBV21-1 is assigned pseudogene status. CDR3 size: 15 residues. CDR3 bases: TGTGCCAGCAGCAAAGAACACAGGGGGAATCAGCCCCAGCATTTT. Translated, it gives CASSKEHRGNQPQHF.

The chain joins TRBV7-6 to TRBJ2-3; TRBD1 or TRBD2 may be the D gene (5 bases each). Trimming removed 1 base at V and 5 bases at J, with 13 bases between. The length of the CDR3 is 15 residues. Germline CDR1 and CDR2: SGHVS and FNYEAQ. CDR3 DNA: TGTGCCAGCAGCTTAGAGGGGTTTGGGGGAGATACGCAGTATTTT. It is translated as CASSLEGFGGDTQYF. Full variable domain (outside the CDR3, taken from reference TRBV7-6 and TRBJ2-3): GAGVSQSPRYKVTKRGQDVALRCDPISGHVSLYWYRQALGQGPEFLTYFNYEAQQDKSGLPNDRFSAERPEGSISTLTIQRTEQRDSAMYRCASSLEGFGGDTQYFGPGTRLTVL.

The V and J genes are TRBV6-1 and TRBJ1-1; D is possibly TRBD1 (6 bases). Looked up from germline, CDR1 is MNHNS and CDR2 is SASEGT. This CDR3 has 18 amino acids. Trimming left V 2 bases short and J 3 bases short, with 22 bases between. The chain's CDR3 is CASSELRGRGSGDTEAFF. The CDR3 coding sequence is TGTGCCAGCAGTGAACTTAGAGGGAGGGGGTCAGGAGACACTGAAGCTTTCTTT.

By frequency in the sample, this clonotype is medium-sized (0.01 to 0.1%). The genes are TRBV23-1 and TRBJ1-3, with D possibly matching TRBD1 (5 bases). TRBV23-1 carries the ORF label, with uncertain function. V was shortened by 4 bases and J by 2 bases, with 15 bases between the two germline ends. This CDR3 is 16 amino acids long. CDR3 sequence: CASSPMGIGAGNTIYF. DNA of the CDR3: TGCGCCAGCAGTCCGATGGGTATAGGGGCTGGAAACACCATATATTTT.

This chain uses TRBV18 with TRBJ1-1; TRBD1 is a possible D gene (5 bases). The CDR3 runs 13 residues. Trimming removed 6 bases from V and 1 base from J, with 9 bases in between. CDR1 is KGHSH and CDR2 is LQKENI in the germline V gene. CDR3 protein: CASSREGNTEAFF. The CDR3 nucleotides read TGTGCCAGCTCCAGGGAAGGGAACACTGAAGCTTTCTTT.

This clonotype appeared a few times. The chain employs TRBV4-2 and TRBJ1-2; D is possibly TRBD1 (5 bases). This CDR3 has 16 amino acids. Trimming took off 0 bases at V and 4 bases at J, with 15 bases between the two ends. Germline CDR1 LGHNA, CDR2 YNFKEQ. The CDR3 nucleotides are TGTGCCAGCAGCCAAGATCGTAGAGGGGCTGCCTATGGCTACACCTTC. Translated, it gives CASSQDRRGAAYGYTF.

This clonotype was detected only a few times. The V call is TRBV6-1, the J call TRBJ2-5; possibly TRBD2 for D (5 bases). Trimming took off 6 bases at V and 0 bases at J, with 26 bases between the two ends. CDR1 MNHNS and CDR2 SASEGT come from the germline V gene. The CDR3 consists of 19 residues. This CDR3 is CASSPGLDIPPGYQETQYF. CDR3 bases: TGTGCCAGCAGCCCCGGGCTGGATATCCCTCCGGGGTACCAAGAGACCCAGTACTTC.

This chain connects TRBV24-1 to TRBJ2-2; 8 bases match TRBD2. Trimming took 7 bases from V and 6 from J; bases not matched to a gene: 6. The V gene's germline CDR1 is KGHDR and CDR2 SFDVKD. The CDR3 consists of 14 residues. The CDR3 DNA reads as TGTGCCACCAGCTCCCGGCGGGGGGCCGGGGAGCTGTTTTTT. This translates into CATSSRRGAGELFF.

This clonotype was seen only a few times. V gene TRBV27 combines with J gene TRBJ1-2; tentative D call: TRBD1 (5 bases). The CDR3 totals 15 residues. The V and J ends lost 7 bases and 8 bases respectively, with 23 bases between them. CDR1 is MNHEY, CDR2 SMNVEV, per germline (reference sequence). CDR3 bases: TGTGCCAGCACCCCTCGACCGGGACTCCCCCGGGGCTACACCTTC. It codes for CASTPRPGLPRGYTF.

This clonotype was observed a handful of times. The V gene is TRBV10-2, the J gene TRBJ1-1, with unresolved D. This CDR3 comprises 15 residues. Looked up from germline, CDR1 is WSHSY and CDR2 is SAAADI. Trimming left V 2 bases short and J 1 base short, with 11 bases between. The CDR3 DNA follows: TGCGCCAGCAGTGAGCGAGGACGGGGGAACACTGAAGCTTTCTTT. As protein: CASSERGRGNTEAFF.

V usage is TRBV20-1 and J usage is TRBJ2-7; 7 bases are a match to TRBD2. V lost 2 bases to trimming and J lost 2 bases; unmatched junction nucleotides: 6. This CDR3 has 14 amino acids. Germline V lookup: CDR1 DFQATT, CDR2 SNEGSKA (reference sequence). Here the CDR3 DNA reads TGCAGTGCTAGAAGCCTAGCGGACACCTACGAGCAGTACTTC. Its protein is CSARSLADTYEQYF.

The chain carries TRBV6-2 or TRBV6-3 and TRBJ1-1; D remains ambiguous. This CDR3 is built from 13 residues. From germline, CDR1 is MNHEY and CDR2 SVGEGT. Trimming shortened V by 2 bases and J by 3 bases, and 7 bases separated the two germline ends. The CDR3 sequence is CASSYDGDTEAFF. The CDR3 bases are TGTGCCAGCAGTTACGACGGGGACACTGAAGCTTTCTTT.